These 27 T cell receptor beta chains originate from one sample sequenced in a study of blood T cell repertoires in COVID-19. The assay was immunoSEQ multiplex PCR, and TCRdb's table has in-frame clones only and misses some. The sample includes about 240,000 clones, around 83% of them seen just once. The sample consisted of peripheral blood. These receptors originate from a woman aged 18-35 years with acute or convalescent COVID-19.

This clone is a singleton in its sample. CDR3 sequence reads: CASSGSGKVFTNEKLFF. Written as DNA, the CDR3 is TGTGCCAGCAGTGGCTCAGGGAAGGTTTTTACTAATGAAAAACTGTTTTTT. This chain connects TRBV25-1 to TRBJ1-4; tentatively, D is TRBD1 (5 bases). Trimming pared 4 bases from V and 2 bases from J, leaving 17 bases between. The CDR3 covers 17 residues. From germline, CDR1 is MGHDK and CDR2 SYGVNS.

This clone was seen once. The chain joins TRBV10-2 to TRBJ2-7, with D tentatively TRBD2 (5 bases). The germline gives CDR1 WSHSY, CDR2 SAAADI. CDR3 size: 16 residues. With 6 bases removed from V and 4 bases from J, the gap between germline ends came to 22 bases. CDR3 in amino acids: CASSTPTGLPGYEQYF. For the CDR3, the DNA is TGCGCCAGCAGCACCCCGACTGGGCTGCCGGGGTACGAGCAGTACTTC.

The rearrangement links TRBV19 to TRBJ1-2; TRBD1 agrees at 10 bases. This CDR3 is built from 14 residues. Germline V gene lookup returns CDR1 LNHDA and CDR2 SQIVND (reference sequence). V shed 4 bases, J shed 8 bases, and the junction held 7 bases outside the gene matches. The CDR3 DNA sequence: TGTGCCAGTAGTACCGGACAGGGGGAGAAAGGCTACACCTTC. Protein: CASSTGQGEKGYTF.

This sequence joins TRBV29-1 and TRBJ2-7; TRBD1 aligns across 7 bases. After removal of 4 bases from V and 3 bases from J, the junction contained 6 bases not matched to a gene. This CDR3 spans 13 amino acids. Germline V gene data show CDR1 as SQVTM and CDR2 as ANQGSEA. In nucleotides, the CDR3 is TGCAGCGTTGTTGAGGGGGCGAGCTACGAGCAGTACTTC. Amino acids: CSVVEGASYEQYF.

The table lists this clone with a few counts. The V call is TRBV12-3 or TRBV12-4, the J call TRBJ1-5; D not resolved. V was pared by 2 bases and J by 5 bases, with 7 bases between. The CDR3 spans 13 residues. CDR3 in DNA: TGTGCCAGCAGTTTACAAGAGGATCAGCCCCAGCATTTT. The encoded protein is CASSLQEDQPQHF.

The chain recombines TRBV25-1 with TRBJ1-3; TRBD1 matches 7 bases. The CDR3 consists of 16 residues. CDR1 and CDR2 from the germline V gene are MGHDK and SYGVNS. V lost 5 bases, J lost 2 bases, and 9 bases stayed unmatched. As DNA, the CDR3 is TGTGCCAGCAGTCGACCCGGACAGGTCGCTGGAAACACCATATATTTT. It encodes CASSRPGQVAGNTIYF.

The V call is TRBV7-9, the J call TRBJ2-7; TRBD1 agrees at 9 bases. Germline CDR1 reads SEHNR; CDR2 reads FQNEAQ (reference sequence). This CDR3 has 13 residues. The ends lost 5 bases at V and 7 bases at J; junction bases unmatched: 6. The CDR3 is CASSPQGAGEQYF. DNA of the CDR3: TGTGCCAGCAGCCCACAGGGGGCCGGGGAGCAGTACTTC.

The chain uses TRBV5-1 and TRBJ2-1; TRBD2 agrees at 8 bases. Germline CDR1 and CDR2: SGHRS and YFSETQ. This CDR3 comprises 14 residues. V dropped 4 bases and J dropped 6; count of bases not matched to a gene: 6. CDR3 in amino acids: CASSVQSGGNEQFF. The CDR3 coding sequence is TGCGCCAGCAGCGTGCAGAGCGGGGGCAATGAGCAGTTCTTC.

The chain uses TRBV9 and TRBJ2-3, with D perhaps matching TRBD1 (6 bases). The CDR3 has 17 amino acids. CDR1 and CDR2 (germline): SGDLS, YYNGEE. V gave up 3 bases and J gave up 2 bases, with 19 bases separating them. CDR3: CASSGHRVQSNTDTQYF. Written as DNA, the CDR3 is TGTGCCAGCAGCGGACACAGGGTGCAGTCAAACACAGATACGCAGTATTTT.

V and J are TRBV15 and TRBJ2-7; tentatively, D is TRBD2 (6 bases). The CDR3 is 15 amino acids. Germline V CDR1 and CDR2: LNHNV, YYDKDF (reference sequence). V lost 5 bases and J lost 2, with 16 bases in between. The CDR3 nucleotides are TGTGCCACCAGCGCAAAGACTAGTGGGCCCTACGAGCAGTACTTC. Translating gives CATSAKTSGPYEQYF. Using reference TRBV15 and TRBJ2-7 for the parts outside the CDR3, the full variable domain is DAMVIQNPRYQVTQFGKPVTLSCSQTLNHNVMYWYQQKSSQAPKLLFHYYDKDFNNEADTPDNFQSRRPNTSFCFLDIRSPGLGDTAMYLCATSAKTSGPYEQYFGPGTRLTVT.

The gene calls are TRBV7-2 and TRBJ2-1; TRBD2 agrees at 7 bases. With V trimmed by 5 bases and J by 6 bases, 19 bases remained unmatched. This CDR3 has 18 amino acids. Germline values: CDR1 SGHTA, CDR2 FQGNSA. The CDR3 sequence: CASSPNDKGRELRNEQFF. The CDR3 DNA follows: TGTGCCAGCAGCCCGAACGACAAGGGGCGGGAGCTTCGCAATGAGCAGTTCTTC.

The chain couples TRBV10-2 to TRBJ2-7; 7 positions match TRBD2. Germline V gene data show CDR1 as WSHSY and CDR2 as SAAADI. There are 14 residues in the CDR3. After removal of 9 bases from V and 1 base from J, the junction contained 9 bases not matched to a gene. CDR3: CASVGTTRSYEQYF. CDR3 coding DNA: TGCGCCAGTGTAGGGACTACCCGGTCCTACGAGCAGTACTTC.

The genes are TRBV7-2 and TRBJ2-7; TRBD2 matches at 9 bases. V shed 5 bases and J 4 bases; nucleotides not matched to a gene: 9. The CDR3 spans 15 residues. Germline CDR1 SGHTA, CDR2 FQGNSA. This CDR3 is CASSIQAGGRYEQYF. CDR3 in DNA: TGTGCCAGCAGCATTCAAGCGGGAGGAAGGTACGAGCAGTACTTC.

This clone was seen once. The chain couples TRBV27 to TRBJ1-4; TRBD1 matches 9 bases. Germline CDR1 MNHEY, CDR2 SMNVEV (reference sequence). The CDR3 is 17 residues long. V was clipped by 5 bases and J by 10 bases; unmatched bases: 17. This chain's CDR3 is CASSPRGGTGWGLKLFF. The CDR3 DNA reads as TGTGCCAGCAGTCCCCGCGGGGGGACAGGGTGGGGGCTAAAACTGTTTTTT.

This rearrangement joins TRBV6-2 or TRBV6-3 to TRBJ1-1, with a weak D call TRBD1 (5 bases). V gave up 5 bases and J gave up 5 bases, with 12 bases separating them. Germline V gene sequence: CDR1 MNHEY, CDR2 SVGEGT. The CDR3 extends over 13 amino acids. The DNA of the CDR3 is TGTGCCAGCAGTCTGAACGGGGGAACTGAAGCTTTCTTT. Its translation: CASSLNGGTEAFF.

V is TRBV5-1 and J is TRBJ1-2; 7 nucleotides align to TRBD1. CDR1 is SGHRS and CDR2 is YFSETQ in the germline V gene. V lost 6 bases, J lost 4 bases, and 9 bases stayed unmatched. This CDR3 comprises 14 residues. CDR3 coding DNA: TGCGCCAGCACTACAGGGGACCGCGGCTATGGCTACACCTTC. Its protein product is CASTTGDRGYGYTF.

On this clone itself: Within the sample, other DNA sequences also encode this same CDR3. CDR3 coding DNA: TGTGCCTGGAGTGCCGGAGCCTACGAGCAGTACTTC. As protein: CAWSAGAYEQYF. The genes are TRBV30 and TRBJ2-7; D remains ambiguous. Trimming took 1 base from V and 2 from J, leaving 6 bases between them. This CDR3 region has 12 residues. CDR1 and CDR2 (germline): GTSNPN, SVGIG (reference sequence).

V and J are TRBV9 and TRBJ2-7, with 7 bases that match TRBD2. The V segment lost 0 bases and the J segment 3 bases; nucleotides outside the gene matches: 6. There are 15 residues in the CDR3. Germline V lookup: CDR1 SGDLS, CDR2 YYNGEE. The CDR3: CASSVGLAEIYEQYF. CDR3 in DNA: TGTGCCAGCAGCGTAGGCCTAGCGGAAATCTACGAGCAGTACTTC.

The chain joins TRBV10-3 to TRBJ1-5, with 9 bases aligning to TRBD1. From germline, CDR1 is ENHRY and CDR2 SYGVKD. V lost 4 bases and J lost 6; bases outside the gene matches: 4. The CDR3 has 14 residues. The CDR3 nucleotides read TGTGCCATCAGTGGGACAGGGGACGGTCAGCCCCAGCATTTT. Amino acids: CAISGTGDGQPQHF.

This rearrangement joins TRBV6-1 to TRBJ2-1; a weak D match, TRBD1 (6 bases). Trimming removed 2 bases from V and 4 bases from J, with 12 bases in between. There are 15 residues in the CDR3. Germline CDR1 and CDR2: MNHNS and SASEGT. Here the CDR3 reads CASSESRTVYNEQFF. The CDR3 DNA follows: TGTGCCAGCAGTGAAAGCCGGACAGTTTACAATGAGCAGTTCTTC.

This clone appeared once. The gene calls are TRBV6-5 and TRBJ1-5; 8 bases match TRBD1. The V segment lost 6 bases and the J segment 5 bases; nucleotides outside the gene matches: 6. The germline V gene encodes CDR1 MNHEY and CDR2 SVGAGI. CDR3 size: 14 residues. CDR3 sequence reads: CASSHGQGDQPQHF. The CDR3 region has the DNA TGTGCCAGCAGCCACGGACAGGGTGATCAGCCCCAGCATTTT.

This clone has more than one count but fewer than ten. This chain uses TRBV30 with TRBJ1-5; D is uncertain. Germline V gives CDR1 GTSNPN, CDR2 SVGIG (reference sequence). Deletions cut 3 bases from V and 5 bases from J, with 26 bases between. CDR3 length: 18 amino acids. CDR3 in DNA: TGTGCCTGGAGCAACGGTAGACTAGGTGTGGGAGGCGATCAGCCCCAGCATTTT. This gives the protein CAWSNGRLGVGGDQPQHF.

The CDR3 bases are TGCAGCGTTGGACTAGCGGGAGGGGTAGAGACCCAGTACTTC. Translated, it gives CSVGLAGGVETQYF. The chain has TRBV29-1 and TRBJ2-5, with 14 positions matching TRBD2. The CDR3 runs to 14 residues. V shed 4 bases and J 4 bases; nucleotides not matched to a gene: 2. The V gene's germline CDR1 is SQVTM and CDR2 ANQGSEA.

The chain has TRBV10-1 and TRBJ2-5; D remains unclear. The V end was cut by 3 bases, the J end by 5 bases, with 7 bases between. Germline V CDR1 and CDR2: WNHNN, SYGVQD (reference sequence). The CDR3 covers 12 residues. The CDR3 sequence: CASSEDGETQYF. CDR3 bases: TGCGCCAGCAGTGAAGACGGGGAGACCCAGTACTTC.

The sample holds one count of this clone. The gene calls are TRBV6-5 and TRBJ1-2; D is ambiguous. V lost 6 bases and J lost 4, with 12 bases in between. CDR3 length: 13 amino acids. The germline CDR1 and CDR2 sequences are MNHEY and SVGAGI. CDR3 loop: CASRSGSLYGYTF. The CDR3 region has the DNA TGTGCCAGCAGATCGGGGAGCCTCTATGGCTACACCTTC.

This rearrangement joins TRBV11-2 to TRBJ2-1; the match to TRBD2 covers 7 bases. This CDR3 comprises 16 residues. V trimming: 4 bases; J trimming: 9 bases; junction bases outside the gene matches: 15. Germline-derived CDR1 and CDR2 are SGHAT and FQNNGV. CDR3 protein: CASSSLGGSVVGEQFF. Written as DNA, the CDR3 is TGTGCCAGCAGCTCATTGGGGGGGTCCGTCGTGGGTGAGCAGTTCTTC. Full variable domain (outside the CDR3, taken from reference TRBV11-2 and TRBJ2-1): EAGVAQSPRYKIIEKRQSVAFWCNPISGHATLYWYQQILGQGPKLLIQFQNNGVVDDSQLPKDRFSAERLKGVDSTLKIQPAKLEDSAVYLCASSSLGGSVVGEQFFGPGTRLTVL.

This clone was detected once. The J gene is TRBJ2-3, the V gene TRBV5-1, with 7 bases fitting TRBD2. Germline lookup yields CDR1 SGHRS and CDR2 YFSETQ. V was clipped by 0 bases and J by 4 bases; unmatched bases: 5. The CDR3 consists of 15 residues. CDR3 residues: CASSLVAGEADTQYF. CDR3 nucleotides: TGCGCCAGCAGCTTGGTGGCGGGAGAGGCAGATACGCAGTATTTT. Looking up the rest from reference TRBV5-1 and TRBJ2-3 gives the full variable domain: KAGVTQTPRYLIKTRGQQVTLSCSPISGHRSVSWYQQTPGQGLQFLFEYFSETQRNKGNFPGRFSGRQFSNSRSEMNVSTLELGDSALYLCASSLVAGEADTQYFGPGTRLTVL.